This passage covers 5 T cell receptor beta chains from one sample sequenced in a study of OX40 agonist ivuxolimab in advanced cancers. Libraries were made using the immunoSEQ multiplex PCR assay. Imported from immuneACCESS, the table was reduced by TCRdb to in-frame sequences with V and J called. These copies leave out some clones; in studies compared against another copy, an unresolved V gene accounts for under half, and the cause of the remainder is not known. For this sample the table gives some 41,000 clones, of which approximately 90% were detected only once. 6% of the sample belongs to the ten largest clones. Source: CD4+ or CD8+ T cells sorted from blood, taken in a trial of the OX40 agonist ivuxolimab. Receptors were obtained from an adult with an advanced solid tumor such as melanoma, head and neck, liver or kidney cancer.

The sample holds one count of this clone. The chain links TRBV4-1 to TRBJ2-3; D gene unclear. The CDR3 is 13 amino acids. The germline CDR1 and CDR2 sequences are MGHRA and YSYEKL. Trimming took off 0 bases at V and 14 bases at J, with 15 bases between the two ends. The DNA of the CDR3 is TGCGCCAGCAGCCAAGAGGACCTCCGAGTCCTGTATTTT. It codes for CASSQEDLRVLYF.

This chain uses TRBV2 with TRBJ2-3, with D possibly being TRBD2 (6 bases). The V gene lost 4 bases and the J gene lost 3 bases, with 14 bases spanning the gap. Looked up from germline, CDR1 is SNHLY and CDR2 is FYNNEI. The CDR3 extends over 15 amino acids. The CDR3 DNA reads as TGTGCCAGCAGTGCGGGACTCCTTGGGACAGATACGCAGTATTTT. Translated: CASSAGLLGTDTQYF.

This chain connects TRBV7-9 to TRBJ2-7; D may correspond to TRBD1 or TRBD2 (6 bases each). From germline, CDR1 is SEHNR and CDR2 FQNEAQ (reference sequence). Trimming shortened V by 5 bases and J by 0 bases, and 14 bases separated the two germline ends. This CDR3 has 15 amino acids. DNA for the CDR3: TGTGCCAGCAGCCTAAGGGGGGACATCTCCTACGAGCAGTACTTC. Its protein product is CASSLRGDISYEQYF. Using reference TRBV7-9 and TRBJ2-7 for the parts outside the CDR3, the full variable domain is DTGVSQNPRHKITKRGQNVTFRCDPISEHNRLYWYRQTLGQGPEFLTYFQNEAQLEKSRLLSDRFSAERPKGSFSTLEIQRTEQGDSAMYLCASSLRGDISYEQYFGPGTRLTVT.

The V gene is TRBV25-1, the J gene TRBJ2-5; 9 bases align to TRBD1. Trimming cost V 5 bases and J 5 bases; bases outside gene matches: 15. CDR1 and CDR2 (germline): MGHDK, SYGVNS. The CDR3 runs to 17 residues. This CDR3 reads CASSPVIGTGWLETQYF. The CDR3 DNA reads TGTGCCAGCAGTCCCGTGATTGGGACAGGGTGGCTCGAGACCCAGTACTTC.

The rearrangement joins TRBV7-9 to TRBJ2-1; D ambiguous. CDR3 length equals 12 residues. CDR1 is SEHNR and CDR2 is FQNEAQ in the germline V gene (reference sequence). V dropped 11 bases and J dropped 5 bases, with 13 bases sitting between them. The CDR3 coding sequence is TGTGCCTACCACGGTATCAACAATGAGCAGTTCTTC. Encoded protein: CAYHGINNEQFF.